This entry lists 30 T cell receptor beta chains sequenced from one sample in a study of T-cell memory formation after mild COVID-19. Each CDR3 protein is one row after TCRdb ran MiXCR on the 5' RACE reads. In the table there are hundreds of thousands of distinct CDR3 sequences, 15% to 20% of which are singletons. Input material: PBMCs or a T cell subset sorted from them (not recorded which). These receptors were obtained from a man younger than 35 who had mild COVID-19 (a few samples of this study predate the infection). Cell type and time point are not known.

This clonotype occurred a few times. This chain uses TRBV4-3 with TRBJ2-5; 13 nucleotides match TRBD2. CDR3 length equals 15 residues. Germline V CDR1 and CDR2: LGHNA, YSLEER. V lost 5 bases, J lost 4 bases, and 4 bases stayed unmatched. CDR3 sequence reads: CASSSRLAGGETQYF. DNA of the CDR3: TGCGCCAGCAGCTCCCGACTAGCGGGAGGAGAGACCCAGTACTTC.

The chain is built from TRBV7-6 and TRBJ1-5, with 9 bases identical to TRBD1. The CDR3 spans 16 residues. Trimming removed 3 bases from V and 7 bases from J; junction bases left unmatched: 10. Germline V gene data show CDR1 as SGHVS and CDR2 as FNYEAQ. The CDR3 here is CASSLGTGSVGQPQHF. The DNA of the CDR3 is TGTGCCAGCAGCTTGGGGACAGGGAGTGTGGGCCAGCCCCAGCATTTT.

The genes are TRBV29-1 and TRBJ2-1; a possible D gene is TRBD2 (6 bases). Germline V gene data show CDR1 as SQVTM and CDR2 as ANQGSEA. This CDR3 is built from 13 residues. The germline V and J ends were trimmed by 7 bases and 2 bases, with 12 bases remaining between them. This CDR3 reads CSATGVTYNEQFF. CDR3 nucleotide sequence: TGCAGCGCCACGGGGGTTACCTACAATGAGCAGTTCTTC.

This clonotype was found a few times. The chain couples TRBV29-1 to TRBJ2-1; possibly TRBD1 or TRBD2 for D (6 bases each). V was clipped by 7 bases and J by 9 bases, with 19 bases between them. Looked up from germline, CDR1 is SQVTM and CDR2 is ANQGSEA. The CDR3 spans 13 residues. CDR3 nucleotide sequence: TGCAGCGCAGGGGACCCGGAGGGGTTTGAGCAGTTCTTC. It encodes CSAGDPEGFEQFF.

V gene TRBV9 combines with J gene TRBJ2-1; TRBD1 is a possible D gene (6 bases). The CDR3 is 16 residues long. V dropped 2 bases and J dropped 4 bases, with 16 bases sitting between them. CDR1 and CDR2 (germline): SGDLS, YYNGEE. The chain's CDR3 is CASSVTRQVEYNEQFF. The CDR3 DNA sequence: TGTGCCAGCAGCGTCACGAGACAGGTCGAATACAATGAGCAGTTCTTC.

This clonotype showed up just a few times. This rearrangement joins TRBV29-1 to TRBJ2-2, with D perhaps TRBD1 or TRBD2 (5 bases each). V was trimmed by 7 bases and J by 2 bases, leaving 14 bases between them. This CDR3 region has 14 residues. Germline CDR1 is SQVTM and CDR2 is ANQGSEA. CDR3 loop: CSALRGANTGELFF. In DNA, the CDR3 is TGCAGCGCCCTTAGAGGGGCCAACACCGGGGAGCTGTTTTTT.

The genes are TRBV6-5 and TRBJ1-1, with D possibly TRBD1 on 6 matching bases. Germline V lookup: CDR1 MNHEY, CDR2 SVGAGI. The length of the CDR3 is 13 residues. The V gene lost 5 bases and the J gene lost 7 bases, with 14 bases spanning the gap. DNA of the CDR3: TGTGCCAGCAGTACGGACAGCGGGATTGAAGCTTTCTTT. Its protein is CASSTDSGIEAFF.

The rearrangement joins TRBV6-2 or TRBV6-3 to TRBJ2-7; TRBD1 agrees at 7 bases. The V gene's germline CDR1 is MNHEY and CDR2 SVGEGT. The CDR3 covers 14 residues. V dropped 4 bases and J dropped 5; count of bases not matched to a gene: 8. The CDR3 sequence is CASSSGTAVNEQYF. As DNA, the CDR3 is TGTGCCAGCAGTTCCGGGACAGCCGTAAACGAGCAGTACTTC.

This clonotype was recorded many times. This sequence joins TRBV7-8 and TRBJ2-1, with D possibly being TRBD1 (6 bases). Trimming took 5 bases from V and 5 from J, leaving 19 bases between them. Germline V gives CDR1 SGHVS, CDR2 FQNEAQ. This CDR3 has 16 amino acids. In DNA, the CDR3 is TGTGCCAGCAGCCCGGGGTTTGGGGACAAGAACAATGAGCAGTTCTTC. It translates to CASSPGFGDKNNEQFF.

This clonotype has more than one count but fewer than ten. The chain has TRBV5-1 and TRBJ1-5, with unresolved D. The CDR3 loop spans 16 amino acids. Trimming left V 0 bases short and J 2 bases short, with 12 bases between. Germline V lookup: CDR1 SGHRS, CDR2 YFSETQ. The CDR3 bases are TGCGCCAGCAGCTTGGAGGGCGGGTCGGGCAATCAGCCCCAGCATTTT. It specifies CASSLEGGSGNQPQHF.

This sequence joins TRBV2 and TRBJ2-7; D is ambiguous. The CDR3 consists of 12 residues. Germline-derived CDR1 and CDR2 are SNHLY and FYNNEI. Between the trimmed V and J ends, which lost 6 bases and 2 bases, there was a span of 8 bases. CDR3 sequence (DNA): TGTGCCAGCAGGGGCAGTACCTACGAGCAGTACTTC. Translation: CASRGSTYEQYF.

This clonotype has just a few counts. This chain connects TRBV7-9 to TRBJ2-7, with D perhaps TRBD1 (6 bases). The CDR3 consists of 14 residues. Deletions cut 4 bases from V and 2 bases from J, with 12 bases between. CDR1 and CDR2 (germline): SEHNR, FQNEAQ (reference sequence). CDR3 region: CASSWEGGPYEQYF. As DNA, the CDR3 is TGTGCCAGCAGCTGGGAAGGGGGACCCTACGAGCAGTACTTC.

This clonotype was seen more than once but under ten times. This chain joins TRBV12-3 or TRBV12-4 and TRBJ2-7; D could derive from TRBD1 or TRBD2 (6 bases each). The CDR3 spans 14 residues. The germline V and J ends were trimmed by 1 base and 2 bases, with 9 bases remaining between them. The CDR3 region has the DNA TGTGCCAGCAGTTTAGAGGGGGGAACCTACGAGCAGTACTTC. The encoded protein is CASSLEGGTYEQYF.

This chain joins TRBV9 and TRBJ2-5, with 11 bases fitting TRBD2. With 4 bases clipped from V and 4 bases from J, the junction kept 6 bases outside the gene matches. The CDR3 has 15 residues. CDR1 SGDLS and CDR2 YYNGEE come from the germline V gene. CDR3 in DNA: TGTGCCAGCAGCTCCCCCCTAGCGGGAGGAGAGACCCAGTACTTC. Translating it yields CASSSPLAGGETQYF. The whole variable domain, filled in from reference TRBV9 and TRBJ2-5, reads DSGVTQTPKHLITATGQRVTLRCSPRSGDLSVYWYQQSLDQGLQFLIQYYNGEERAKGNILERFSAQQFPDLHSELNLSSLELGDSALYFCASSSPLAGGETQYFGPGTRLLVL.

The chain employs TRBV5-1 and TRBJ1-5, with D possibly TRBD1 on 6 matching bases. This CDR3 has 15 residues. Germline CDR1 and CDR2: SGHRS and YFSETQ. Trimming left V 0 bases short and J 6 bases short, with 13 bases between. CDR3 DNA: TGCGCCAGCAGCTTGGATTCCGGGGGCGGTCAGCCCCAGCATTTT. This gives the protein CASSLDSGGGQPQHF. Complete variable domain (other parts from reference TRBV5-1 and TRBJ1-5): KAGVTQTPRYLIKTRGQQVTLSCSPISGHRSVSWYQQTPGQGLQFLFEYFSETQRNKGNFPGRFSGRQFSNSRSEMNVSTLELGDSALYLCASSLDSGGGQPQHFGDGTRLSIL.

This clonotype was picked up a small number of times. This rearrangement joins TRBV7-9 to TRBJ2-5; D gene uncertain. Germline V gene sequence: CDR1 SEHNR, CDR2 FQNEAQ (reference sequence). V was trimmed by 5 bases and J by 2 bases, leaving 12 bases between them. The CDR3 is made up of 14 amino acids. The chain's CDR3 is CASSDTTSQETQYF. In DNA form, the CDR3 reads TGTGCCAGCAGCGACACAACGTCTCAAGAGACCCAGTACTTC.

This clonotype has more than one count but fewer than ten. In DNA form, the CDR3 reads TGTGCCAGCAGTTACACCCCCAGGGAGGTGACAGATACGCAGTATTTT. It translates to CASSYTPREVTDTQYF. The V and J genes are TRBV6-2 or TRBV6-3 and TRBJ2-3, with TRBD2 as a possible D gene (6 bases). Germline CDR1 is MNHEY and CDR2 is SVGEGT. This CDR3 has 16 residues. V was trimmed by 2 bases and J by 3 bases, leaving 15 bases between them.

This rearrangement joins TRBV4-3 to TRBJ2-2, with 9 bases aligning to TRBD1. Germline CDR1 and CDR2: LGHNA and YSLEER. The CDR3 spans 16 residues. The junction had 6 bases not matched to a gene; V was cut back by 0 bases and J by 7 bases. In DNA, the CDR3 is TGCGCCAGCAGCCAAGAGACAGGGGGGTGGGTCGGGGAGCTGTTTTTT. It translates to CASSQETGGWVGELFF.

The chain carries TRBV6-5 and TRBJ2-3, with D possibly called TRBD1 or TRBD2 (6 bases each). This CDR3 spans 13 amino acids. Trimming shortened V by 6 bases and J by 2 bases, and 9 bases separated the two germline ends. The germline V gene has CDR1 MNHEY and CDR2 SVGAGI. The DNA of the CDR3 is TGTGCCAGCAGGGGGGGCTTCACAGATACGCAGTATTTT. It yields the protein CASRGGFTDTQYF.

The chain links TRBV20-1 to TRBJ2-7; 8 bases line up with TRBD2. V was clipped by 0 bases and J by 0 bases; unmatched bases: 7. CDR1 and CDR2 (germline): DFQATT, SNEGSKA (reference sequence). This CDR3 spans 16 amino acids. As DNA, the CDR3 is TGCAGTGCTAGAGACCTTTCGCGGGGGGCCTCCTACGAGCAGTACTTC. It specifies CSARDLSRGASYEQYF.

V gene TRBV28 combines with J gene TRBJ2-3; D tentatively fits TRBD1 or TRBD2 (6 bases each). Trimming pared 0 bases from V and 5 bases from J, leaving 15 bases between. This CDR3 region has 16 residues. Germline CDR1 and CDR2: MDHEN and SYDVKM. Here the CDR3 DNA reads TGTGCCAGCAGTTTATGGTCCAGCGGAGGGGGAGATACGCAGTATTTT. It codes for CASSLWSSGGGDTQYF.

The chain joins TRBV11-2 to TRBJ1-5, with a tentative D call TRBD1 (5 bases). The CDR3 runs to 16 residues. The ends were cut back, 6 bases at V and 1 base at J, with 16 bases in the middle. From germline, CDR1 is SGHAT and CDR2 FQNNGV. The CDR3 bases are TGTGCCAGCAGGATCCTGATGGGGGGAAGCAATCAGCCCCAGCATTTT. Protein: CASRILMGGSNQPQHF.

This clonotype was recorded a few times. V usage is TRBV7-9 and J usage is TRBJ2-3; the D gene is possibly TRBD1 (6 bases). This CDR3 has 11 residues. In germline, CDR1 is SEHNR, CDR2 FQNEAQ (reference sequence). Trimming took 5 bases from V and 9 from J, leaving 9 bases between them. The CDR3 DNA reads TGTGCCAGCAGCCCCCAGGGGACGCAGTATTTT. Translation: CASSPQGTQYF.

This clonotype came up a few times. The genes are TRBV4-3 and TRBJ1-2; D not resolved. V dropped 4 bases and J dropped 2 bases, with 14 bases sitting between them. This CDR3 is 15 amino acids long. Germline lookup yields CDR1 LGHNA and CDR2 YSLEER. The CDR3 sequence: CASSPHRYENYGYTF. The CDR3 nucleotides read TGCGCCAGCAGCCCTCACCGGTATGAAAACTATGGCTACACCTTC.

This clonotype has more than one count but fewer than ten. The chain carries TRBV7-2 and TRBJ2-7; 10 bases agree with TRBD2. This CDR3 contains 15 residues. The V gene's germline CDR1 is SGHTA and CDR2 FQGNSA. V shed 5 bases and J 7 bases; nucleotides not matched to a gene: 11. CDR3 in DNA: TGTGCCAGCAGCCGACCGCTAGCGGGGGTGGGAGAGCAGTACTTC. Residues: CASSRPLAGVGEQYF.

This clonotype appeared a few times. The chain combines TRBV12-3 or TRBV12-4 with TRBJ1-5, with 9 bases identical to TRBD1. The CDR3 length is 15 residues. Trimming took 5 bases from V and 4 from J; bases not matched to a gene: 6. The CDR3 nucleotides read TGTGCCAGCAGTACGGGACAGGGAGGAAATCAGCCCCAGCATTTT. Translated, it gives CASSTGQGGNQPQHF.

Only a few counts were recorded for this clonotype. This chain uses TRBV4-1 with TRBJ2-2; D is ambiguous. CDR1 and CDR2 from the germline V gene are MGHRA and YSYEKL. Deletions cut 7 bases from V and 1 base from J, with 13 bases between. This CDR3 has 15 residues. The DNA for the CDR3 is TGCGCCAGCACCTACCCGGGCAGGAACACCGGGGAGCTGTTTTTT. This gives the protein CASTYPGRNTGELFF.

CDR3: CAISEAMNTEAFF. CDR3 DNA sequence: TGTGCCATCAGTGAGGCCATGAACACTGAAGCTTTCTTT. The chain carries TRBV10-3 and TRBJ1-1; no clear D gene. The germline gives CDR1 ENHRY, CDR2 SYGVKD. The CDR3 has 13 residues. Trimming cost V 2 bases and J 0 bases, with 4 bases left between them.

This clonotype showed up just a few times. The chain recombines TRBV7-2 with TRBJ1-2; perhaps TRBD1 as D (6 bases). V was shortened by 1 base and J by 8 bases, with 11 bases between the two germline ends. Germline-derived CDR1 and CDR2 are SGHTA and FQGNSA. The CDR3 sequence is 13 residues long. The CDR3 DNA reads TGTGCCAGCAGCTTAGATACAGGGACCGGCTACACCTTC. Translated: CASSLDTGTGYTF. The full variable domain, in which reference TRBV7-2 and TRBJ1-2 provide the parts outside the CDR3, is GAGVSQSPSNKVTEKGKDVELRCDPISGHTALYWYRQSLGQGLEFLIYFQGNSAPDKSGLPSDRFSAERTGGSVSTLTIQRTQQEDSAVYLCASSLDTGTGYTFGSGTRLTVV.

This clonotype has at least ten counts. V and J are TRBV2 and TRBJ2-3; D is undetermined. Trimming pared 0 bases from V and 4 bases from J, leaving 2 bases between. Germline CDR1 SNHLY, CDR2 FYNNEI. CDR3 length equals 12 residues. CDR3 DNA: TGTGCCAGCAGTGAAGCCCCAGATACGCAGTATTTT. It is translated as CASSEAPDTQYF.